This T cell receptor (beta chain) was identified in a study of OX40 agonist ivuxolimab in advanced cancers. Notes on the research overall: The costimulatory receptor OX40 (CD134) was targeted by ivuxolimab, a fully human IgG2 agonistic monoclonal antibody. Intravenous ivuxolimab was administered to patients every 2 weeks at six dose levels: 0.01, 0.1, 0.3, 1.5, 3 and 10 mg/kg. Of the 50 or so patients in dose escalation, around 20 had hepatocellular carcinoma, around 15 had melanoma, 9 had renal cell carcinoma and 9 had head and neck cancer. The dose-escalation cohort was 80% to 90% male with a mean age of approximately 59 years, ranging from roughly 23 to 79. Patients were allowed to have had prior anti-PD-1, anti-PD-L1 or anti-CTLA-4 therapy, and around 40% of the dose-escalation patients had previously received checkpoint inhibitors. Partial responses were achieved by three dose-escalation patients, of whom one had hepatocellular carcinoma and two had cutaneous melanoma. The purpose of peripheral TCRbeta sequencing was to test whether ivuxolimab changed TCR sequence diversity and led to clonal T-cell expansion. The paper covers the monotherapy dose-escalation part of the phase I ivuxolimab trial, which included N ≈ 50 patients. What the study reported, not specific to this receptor: The antigen specificity of the peripheral T cells that underwent clonal expansion was not determined. On average, CD8+ T cells showed more expanded clones than CD4+ T cells after ivuxolimab. At doses of 0.1 to 3.0 mg/kg, clonal expansion of both CD4+ and CD8+ blood T cells was observed from baseline to week 6. Partial responders in the 0.1-3.0 mg/kg groups had among the lowest normalized peripheral clonal expansion, especially among CD8+ T cells. Low levels of normalized T-cell clonal expansion were also seen in some patients who did not respond.

The germline ends are 12 bases apart after V is trimmed by 3 bases and J by 10 bases. From the cysteine up to the phenylalanine, the CDR3 has a length of 13 residues. Kept here is only the CDR3 DNA, which spans 39 bases and is read in frame from base 1. Sequences LNHDA (CDR1) and SQIVND (CDR2) are obtained from the germline V gene (reference sequence). Patients with autoimmune disease history or receiving systemic immunosuppression were excluded from the trial. Peripheral blood for TCR sequencing was drawn from every dose cohort at baseline, at cycle 4 day 1 and at cycle 7 day 1. Samples came from an open-label, multicenter, first-in-human phase I dose-escalation trial of ivuxolimab. Adults with locally advanced or metastatic head and neck squamous cell, hepatocellular, melanoma or renal cell carcinoma were enrolled in the trial. CD4+ and CD8+ T cells were sorted separately from peripheral blood before TCR sequencing.

Concerning this clone itself: The antigen it recognizes is unknown. No base quality information exists; no much larger clone differs at one position.

To sequence the TCRbeta CDR3 region, genomic DNA was isolated from the sorted cells. The immunoSEQ Assay was used for sequencing of TCRbeta CDR3 regions. In TCRdb, the immuneACCESS table is reduced to in-frame sequences with V and J assigned. These tables do not hold every clone; where another copy was compared, an unresolved V gene accounts for under half, and the others remain unexplained. The sample table shows about 12,000 clones, and about 80% are seen once. Over 20% of the sample belongs to the ten largest clones. The source of this sequence is an adult with an advanced solid tumor such as melanoma, head and neck, liver or kidney cancer. Recombination connected TRBV19 to TRBJ1-4; the D gene is unclear. The sample in question was CD4+ or CD8+ T cells sorted from blood, obtained in a trial of the OX40 agonist ivuxolimab. The DNA sequence follows: TGTGCCAGTAGTATTCCAGGCCCCCGAAAACTGTTTTTT. Its translation is CASSIPGPRKLFF.